Below are 31 T cell receptor beta chains sequenced from a single sample in a study of identical twins. TCRdb redid the calling of the 5' RACE reads with MiXCR, one entry per CDR3 protein. Altogether hundreds of thousands of distinct CDR3 sequences are present, 8.6% being singletons, with the ten largest covering roughly 0.97%. The same sample was also used in a study of yellow fever vaccine responses in identical twins.

Sequenced: PBMCs. The origin of the receptors is a woman aged 18-29 years in good health.

This clonotype appeared many times. The CDR3 spells CASSLPGQGNEKLFF. The CDR3 DNA reads as TGTGCCAGCAGTCTACCGGGACAGGGGAATGAAAAACTGTTTTTT. The chain joins TRBV7-9 to TRBJ1-4; 10 positions agree with TRBD1. The ends lost 6 bases at V and 5 bases at J; junction bases unmatched: 6. CDR3 length: 15 amino acids. CDR1 is SEHNR and CDR2 is FQNEAQ in the germline V gene (reference sequence).

This clonotype was counted between two and nine times. The chain uses TRBV27 and TRBJ1-3; 7 nucleotides align to TRBD1. This CDR3 comprises 13 residues. Trimming cost V 6 bases and J 4 bases; bases outside gene matches: 3. Germline V gene data show CDR1 as MNHEY and CDR2 as SMNVEV (reference sequence). CDR3 coding DNA: TGTGCCAGCAGGACAGGGCAAGGAAACACCATATATTTT. This codes for CASRTGQGNTIYF.

This clonotype was found many times. V is TRBV6-1 and J is TRBJ2-2; D may be TRBD1 (6 bases). Germline assignment: CDR1 MNHNS and CDR2 SASEGT. V was pared by 6 bases and J by 5 bases, with 7 bases between. This CDR3 spans 12 amino acids. The CDR3 DNA reads TGTGCCAGCAGAGACAGGACCGGGGAGCTGTTTTTT. It codes for CASRDRTGELFF.

This clonotype was counted a few times. This chain links TRBV28 with TRBJ2-1, with TRBD2 matching 13 bases. CDR1 and CDR2 (germline): MDHEN, SYDVKM. J gave up 12 bases and V 1 base, and 6 bases lay outside the gene matches. CDR3 length equals 15 residues. The CDR3 DNA sequence: TGTGCCAGCAGTTTATCACTAGCGGGGGGGCCTTGGCAGTTCTTC. It is translated as CASSLSLAGGPWQFF.

V is TRBV27 and J is TRBJ2-7; D might be TRBD2 (5 bases). V was cut by 2 bases and J by 5 bases, with 13 bases left in between. Germline-derived CDR1 and CDR2 are MNHEY and SMNVEV (reference sequence). The CDR3 loop spans 14 amino acids. This CDR3 is CASSLTLLGNEQYF. The DNA of the CDR3 is TGTGCCAGCAGTTTAACGCTGCTCGGGAACGAGCAGTACTTC.

This clonotype was recorded a few times. The genes are TRBV20-1 and TRBJ2-7, with 9 bases that match TRBD1. The trim removed 6 bases at V and 2 bases at J, leaving 2 bases unmatched. The germline V gene has CDR1 DFQATT and CDR2 SNEGSKA (reference sequence). The CDR3 runs to 12 residues. The CDR3 sequence is CSARTGAYEQYF. DNA of the CDR3: TGCAGTGCAAGGACAGGGGCCTACGAGCAGTACTTC.

The chain employs TRBV14 and TRBJ2-5, with 7 positions matching TRBD1. V gave up 6 bases and J gave up 1 base; unmatched junction bases: 8. CDR1 and CDR2 (germline): SGHDN, FVKESK. The CDR3 runs to 15 residues. This CDR3 is CASSILRGTQETQYF. The CDR3 DNA sequence: TGTGCCAGCAGTATCCTCAGGGGGACCCAAGAGACCCAGTACTTC.

This clonotype was observed a handful of times. V is TRBV6-5 and J is TRBJ2-7; no firm D call. CDR3 length: 15 amino acids. V was clipped by 0 bases and J by 0 bases, with 9 bases between them. Germline CDR1 MNHEY, CDR2 SVGAGI. The CDR3 DNA reads as TGTGCCAGCAGTTACTCGGAACTCCTCTCCTACGAGCAGTACTTC. Translated: CASSYSELLSYEQYF.

This clonotype has a handful of counts. The chain is built from TRBV18 and TRBJ2-5; TRBD1 might be the D (5 bases). The CDR3 runs to 15 residues. Germline V CDR1 and CDR2: KGHSH, LQKENI. V lost 2 bases and J 4 bases, leaving 14 bases between the germline ends. The CDR3 sequence: CASSPITGLPETQYF. The CDR3 DNA follows: TGTGCCAGCTCACCAATTACAGGCCTGCCAGAGACCCAGTACTTC.

This clonotype appeared many times. The J gene is TRBJ2-1, the V gene TRBV12-3 or TRBV12-4; TRBD2 aligns across 7 bases. This CDR3 comprises 14 residues. V trimming: 8 bases; J trimming: 5 bases; junction bases outside the gene matches: 9. CDR3 residues: CASSYGGTNNEQFF. The CDR3 DNA reads TGTGCCAGCTCGTACGGGGGGACCAACAATGAGCAGTTCTTC.

This clonotype was picked up a small number of times. The chain recombines TRBV7-2 with TRBJ2-7; D remains unclear. V lost 5 bases to trimming and J lost 0 bases, with 17 bases between them. The CDR3 totals 16 residues. Germline V gene data show CDR1 as SGHTA and CDR2 as FQGNSA. This CDR3 is CASSPPLGRDSYEQYF. CDR3 nucleotide sequence: TGTGCCAGCAGCCCCCCGTTGGGAAGGGACTCCTACGAGCAGTACTTC. The entire variable domain, with the rest obtained from reference TRBV7-2 and TRBJ2-7, is as follows: GAGVSQSPSNKVTEKGKDVELRCDPISGHTALYWYRQSLGQGLEFLIYFQGNSAPDKSGLPSDRFSAERTGGSVSTLTIQRTQQEDSAVYLCASSPPLGRDSYEQYFGPGTRLTVT.

The rearrangement uses TRBV4-3 and TRBJ2-3, with 10 nucleotides matching TRBD2. The germline V gene encodes CDR1 LGHNA and CDR2 YSLEER. Trimming took 4 bases from V and 3 from J; bases not matched to a gene: 10. This CDR3 is built from 17 residues. This CDR3 reads CASSPDPSGSFTDTQYF. The CDR3 DNA follows: TGCGCCAGCAGCCCAGACCCTAGCGGGAGTTTTACAGATACGCAGTATTTT.

This clonotype has just a few counts. The gene calls are TRBV20-1 and TRBJ1-5, with D perhaps TRBD1 (5 bases). V dropped 7 bases and J dropped 2 bases, with 24 bases sitting between them. CDR3 length: 17 amino acids. Germline V lookup: CDR1 DFQATT, CDR2 SNEGSKA (reference sequence). The CDR3: CSVGGQGLSSGNQPQHF. CDR3 nucleotide sequence: TGCAGTGTTGGAGGGCAGGGCCTGTCTAGCGGCAATCAGCCCCAGCATTTT.

This clonotype occurred a few times. The rearrangement uses TRBV6-5 and TRBJ2-1; 12 bases map to TRBD2. Germline lookup yields CDR1 MNHEY and CDR2 SVGAGI. V gave up 0 bases and J gave up 4 bases; unmatched junction bases: 1. This CDR3 has 16 amino acids. CDR3 protein: CASSYSTSGGYNEQFF. In nucleotides, the CDR3 is TGTGCCAGCAGTTACTCGACTAGCGGGGGTTACAATGAGCAGTTCTTC.

This clonotype was counted many times. The J gene is TRBJ2-7, the V gene TRBV20-1; the D gene is possibly TRBD2 (5 bases). With 0 bases removed from V and 6 bases from J, the gap between germline ends came to 27 bases. The CDR3 is made up of 18 amino acids. In germline, CDR1 is DFQATT, CDR2 SNEGSKA (reference sequence). The CDR3 is CSARDRGALGPYPGEQYF. The CDR3 DNA follows: TGCAGTGCTAGAGACCGGGGAGCTCTAGGGCCCTACCCGGGCGAGCAGTACTTC.

In nucleotides, the CDR3 is TGCAGCGTTGGACTAGCGGGAGGAGGAGATACGCAGTATTTT. Its protein is CSVGLAGGGDTQYF. V gene TRBV29-1 combines with J gene TRBJ2-3, with TRBD2 matching 13 bases. The CDR3 is 14 amino acids. Germline V CDR1 and CDR2: SQVTM, ANQGSEA. The V gene end was trimmed by 4 bases and the J gene end by 5 bases; junction bases not matched to a gene: 3.

This clonotype was detected many times. This rearrangement joins TRBV12-3 or TRBV12-4 to TRBJ2-1; D not certain. The CDR3 length is 13 residues. V shed 6 bases and J shed 4 bases, with 10 bases lying between them. The CDR3 coding sequence is TGTGCCAGCAGCTTACAGCGTTACAATGAGCAGTTCTTC. It specifies CASSLQRYNEQFF.

This clonotype has only a few counts. The gene calls are TRBV9 and TRBJ1-6; no firm D call. Germline CDR1 and CDR2: SGDLS and YYNGEE. V dropped 1 base and J dropped 7 bases, with 12 bases sitting between them. The CDR3 loop spans 15 amino acids. The CDR3 spells CASSVRAQANSPLHF. Here the CDR3 DNA reads TGTGCCAGCAGCGTAAGGGCTCAGGCGAATTCACCCCTCCACTTT. Variable domain in full (rest from reference TRBV9 and TRBJ1-6): DSGVTQTPKHLITATGQRVTLRCSPRSGDLSVYWYQQSLDQGLQFLIQYYNGEERAKGNILERFSAQQFPDLHSELNLSSLELGDSALYFCASSVRAQANSPLHFGNGTRLTVT.

There are a few counts of this clonotype. This chain uses TRBV19 with TRBJ2-2; weak D call: TRBD2 (6 bases). V was trimmed by 7 bases and J by 3 bases, leaving 9 bases between them. This CDR3 spans 13 amino acids. In germline, CDR1 is LNHDA, CDR2 SQIVND (reference sequence). The CDR3 bases are TGTGCCAGTATGGGGGGAGACACCGGGGAGCTGTTTTTT. This encodes CASMGGDTGELFF. Full variable domain (outside the CDR3, taken from reference TRBV19 and TRBJ2-2): DGGITQSPKYLFRKEGQNVTLSCEQNLNHDAMYWYRQDPGQGLRLIYYSQIVNDFQKGDIAEGYSVSREKKESFPLTVTSAQKNPTAFYLCASMGGDTGELFFGEGSRLTVL.

V usage is TRBV12-3 or TRBV12-4 and J usage is TRBJ2-2; 8 bases are shared with TRBD1. V lost 5 bases and J lost 1; bases outside the gene matches: 12. The CDR3 is made up of 18 amino acids. This CDR3 reads CASSRLTGVILNTGELFF. The CDR3 DNA reads as TGTGCCAGCAGTCGACTGACAGGGGTAATCTTGAACACCGGGGAGCTGTTTTTT.

The chain carries TRBV7-3 and TRBJ1-1; TRBD1 matches at 7 bases. Germline V lookup: CDR1 SGHTA, CDR2 FQGTGA. The CDR3 spans 13 residues. V was clipped by 3 bases and J by 7 bases; unmatched bases: 5. The CDR3 sequence is CASSFGTDREAFF. Written as DNA, the CDR3 is TGTGCCAGCAGCTTCGGGACAGACCGTGAAGCTTTCTTT.

There are many counts of this clonotype. This rearrangement joins TRBV12-3 or TRBV12-4 to TRBJ2-1; TRBD2 matches 10 bases. V was pared by 6 bases and J by 6 bases, with 11 bases of the junction left unmatched. CDR3 length equals 16 residues. This CDR3 is CASSASGGTSVNEQFF. The DNA of the CDR3 is TGTGCCAGCAGCGCGTCAGGGGGGACTAGCGTCAATGAGCAGTTCTTC.

This clonotype appeared a few times. The chain links TRBV4-3 to TRBJ2-1; D unresolved. This CDR3 has 13 residues. V lost 6 bases and J 8 bases, leaving 14 bases between the germline ends. The germline CDR1 and CDR2 sequences are LGHNA and YSLEER. CDR3 sequence (DNA): TGCGCCAGCAGTCTTTCAGAGCACGATGAGCAGTTCTTC. Protein sequence: CASSLSEHDEQFF.

This clonotype came up a few times. The chain is built from TRBV3-1 and TRBJ1-4, with a tentative D call TRBD1 (5 bases). Germline CDR1 LGHDT, CDR2 YNNKEL (reference sequence). V was cut by 1 base and J by 7 bases, with 13 bases left in between. The CDR3 sequence is 15 residues long. The CDR3 region is CASSQVEGLSEKLFF. The DNA of the CDR3 is TGTGCCAGCAGCCAAGTCGAGGGGCTCAGTGAAAAACTGTTTTTT. Full variable domain (rest looked up from reference TRBV3-1 and TRBJ1-4): DTAVSQTPKYLVTQMGNDKSIKCEQNLGHDTMYWYKQDSKKFLKIMFSYNNKELIINETVPNRFSPKSPDKAHLNLHINSLELGDSAVYFCASSQVEGLSEKLFFGSGTQLSVL.

This clonotype was counted at least ten times. The chain employs TRBV5-1 and TRBJ2-7; D is unclear. The CDR3 is 15 amino acids. Trimming removed 5 bases from V and 3 bases from J, with 18 bases in between. CDR1 and CDR2 (germline): SGHRS, YFSETQ. CDR3 residues: CASRCISPPLYEQYF. The DNA of the CDR3 is TGCGCCAGCAGGTGTATTAGTCCCCCTCTCTACGAGCAGTACTTC.

This clonotype was observed a few times. V is TRBV4-2 and J is TRBJ2-7; 10 bases line up with TRBD2. Trimming removed 0 bases from V and 2 bases from J; junction bases left unmatched: 4. Germline V gene sequence: CDR1 LGHNA, CDR2 YNFKEQ. The CDR3 is 16 amino acids. In DNA form, the CDR3 reads TGTGCCAGCAGCCAAGATTTACTAGCGGGGCCCTACGAGCAGTACTTC. Its translation is CASSQDLLAGPYEQYF.

This clonotype was seen only a few times. The chain joins TRBV6-1 to TRBJ2-7; D is tentatively TRBD1 or TRBD2 (5 bases each). From germline, CDR1 is MNHNS and CDR2 SASEGT. The CDR3 contains 14 residues. Trimming removed 4 bases at V and 4 bases at J, with 14 bases between. CDR3 sequence reads: CASSAGTGQYEQYF. The CDR3 DNA sequence: TGTGCCAGCAGTGCCGGGACGGGGCAATACGAGCAGTACTTC.

This clonotype has just a few counts. This chain joins TRBV9 and TRBJ2-1; no clear D. The length of the CDR3 is 16 residues. Germline CDR1 SGDLS, CDR2 YYNGEE. V lost 0 bases to trimming and J lost 6 bases, with 16 bases between them. Here the CDR3 reads CASSVEGSLFGNEQFF. In DNA, the CDR3 is TGTGCCAGCAGCGTAGAAGGCAGCCTGTTCGGCAATGAGCAGTTCTTC.

This clonotype was detected a few times. The gene calls are TRBV7-9 and TRBJ2-5; D might be TRBD2 (6 bases). The CDR3 extends over 15 amino acids. Trimming took 3 bases from V and 3 from J, leaving 14 bases between them. CDR1 and CDR2 from the germline V gene are SEHNR and FQNEAQ (reference sequence). CDR3 residues: CASSFRDSFEETQYF. CDR3 nucleotides: TGTGCCAGCAGCTTTCGGGACTCGTTTGAAGAGACCCAGTACTTC.

The chain recombines TRBV20-1 with TRBJ2-2; 11 bases match TRBD1. V trimming: 3 bases; J trimming: 5 bases; junction bases outside the gene matches: 5. CDR1 DFQATT and CDR2 SNEGSKA come from the germline V gene (reference sequence). The CDR3 covers 15 residues. The CDR3 DNA is TGCAGTGCTAGGGACAGGGGGCGGGGAACCGGGGAGCTGTTTTTT. Protein product: CSARDRGRGTGELFF.

The chain is built from TRBV6-1 and TRBJ2-1; perhaps D is TRBD1 or TRBD2 (6 bases each). The CDR3 loop spans 15 amino acids. V lost 4 bases and J 9 bases, leaving 19 bases between the germline ends. CDR1 and CDR2 from the germline V gene are MNHNS and SASEGT. The CDR3 DNA follows: TGTGCCAGCAGTGGGAGGGGGGCCGGCGGTGGTGAGCAGTTCTTC. Amino acid sequence: CASSGRGAGGGEQFF.